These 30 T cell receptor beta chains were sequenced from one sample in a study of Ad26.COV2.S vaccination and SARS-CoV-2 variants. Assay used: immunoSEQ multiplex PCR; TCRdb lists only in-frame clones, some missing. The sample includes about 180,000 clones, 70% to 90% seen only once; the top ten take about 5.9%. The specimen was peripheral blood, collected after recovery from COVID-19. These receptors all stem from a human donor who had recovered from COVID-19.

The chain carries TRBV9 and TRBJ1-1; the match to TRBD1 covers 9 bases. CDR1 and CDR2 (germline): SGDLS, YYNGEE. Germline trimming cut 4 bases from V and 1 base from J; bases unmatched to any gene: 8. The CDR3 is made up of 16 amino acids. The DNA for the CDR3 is TGTGCCAGCAGCCCCTGGGACAGGGTAGGGAACACTGAAGCTTTCTTT. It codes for CASSPWDRVGNTEAFF. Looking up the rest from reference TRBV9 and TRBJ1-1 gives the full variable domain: DSGVTQTPKHLITATGQRVTLRCSPRSGDLSVYWYQQSLDQGLQFLIQYYNGEERAKGNILERFSAQQFPDLHSELNLSSLELGDSALYFCASSPWDRVGNTEAFFGQGTRLTVV.

The DNA of the CDR3 is TGTGCCAGCGGCCCGCAGTGGGGCTACGAGCAGTACTTC. Its translation: CASGPQWGYEQYF. This chain links TRBV12-3 or TRBV12-4 with TRBJ2-7; no clear D gene. The CDR3 spans 13 residues. The ends were cut back, 8 bases at V and 3 bases at J, with 14 bases in the middle.

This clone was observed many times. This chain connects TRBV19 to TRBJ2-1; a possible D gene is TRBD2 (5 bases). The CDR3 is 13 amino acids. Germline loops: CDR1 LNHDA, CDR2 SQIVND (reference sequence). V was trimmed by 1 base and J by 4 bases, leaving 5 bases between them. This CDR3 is CASSIGEYNEQFF. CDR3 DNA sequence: TGTGCCAGTAGTATAGGGGAGTACAATGAGCAGTTCTTC.

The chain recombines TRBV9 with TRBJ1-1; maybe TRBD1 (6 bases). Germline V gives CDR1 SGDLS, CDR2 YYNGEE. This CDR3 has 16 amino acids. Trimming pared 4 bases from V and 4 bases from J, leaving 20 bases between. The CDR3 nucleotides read TGTGCCAGCAGCCCTTCGACTCTAGCAGGGGTCACTGAAGCTTTCTTT. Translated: CASSPSTLAGVTEAFF.

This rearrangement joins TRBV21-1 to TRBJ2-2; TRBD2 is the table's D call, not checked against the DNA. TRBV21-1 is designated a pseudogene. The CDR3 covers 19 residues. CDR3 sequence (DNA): TGTGCCAGCAGCTCCCCTTTTTGCGTAGCGGGGGCGAACACCGGGGAGCTGTTTTTT. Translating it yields CASSSPFCVAGANTGELFF.

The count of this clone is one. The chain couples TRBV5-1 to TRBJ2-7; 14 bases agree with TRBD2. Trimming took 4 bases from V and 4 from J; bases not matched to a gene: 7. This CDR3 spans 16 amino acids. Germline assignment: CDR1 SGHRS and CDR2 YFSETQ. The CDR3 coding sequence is TGCGCCAGCAGCCCTGGACTAGCGGGAGGTAAATACGAGCAGTACTTC. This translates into CASSPGLAGGKYEQYF.

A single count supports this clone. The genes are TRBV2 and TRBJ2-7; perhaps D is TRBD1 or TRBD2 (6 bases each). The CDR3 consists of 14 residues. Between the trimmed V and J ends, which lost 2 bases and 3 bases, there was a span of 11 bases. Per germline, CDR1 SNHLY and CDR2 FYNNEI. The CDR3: CASSEKGGGYEQYF. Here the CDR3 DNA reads TGTGCCAGCAGTGAAAAGGGGGGAGGCTACGAGCAGTACTTC.

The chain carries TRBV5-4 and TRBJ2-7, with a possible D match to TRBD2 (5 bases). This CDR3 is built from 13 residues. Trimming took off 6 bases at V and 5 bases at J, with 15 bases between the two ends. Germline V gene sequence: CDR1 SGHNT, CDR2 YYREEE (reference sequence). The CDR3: CASMERGLHEQYF. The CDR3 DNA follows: TGTGCCAGCATGGAGAGAGGGCTCCACGAGCAGTACTTC.

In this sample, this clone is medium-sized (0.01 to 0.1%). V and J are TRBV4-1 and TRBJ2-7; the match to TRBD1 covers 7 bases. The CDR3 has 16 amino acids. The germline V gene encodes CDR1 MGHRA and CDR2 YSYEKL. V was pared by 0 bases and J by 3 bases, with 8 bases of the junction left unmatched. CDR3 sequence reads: CASSQEQGFSHYEQYF. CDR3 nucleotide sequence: TGCGCCAGCAGCCAAGAACAGGGGTTCTCCCACTACGAGCAGTACTTC.

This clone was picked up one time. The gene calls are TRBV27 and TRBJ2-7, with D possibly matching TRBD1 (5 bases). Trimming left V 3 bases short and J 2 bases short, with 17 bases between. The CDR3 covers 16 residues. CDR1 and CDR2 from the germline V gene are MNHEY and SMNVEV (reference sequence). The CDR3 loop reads CASSLAVGQTPYEQYF. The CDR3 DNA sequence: TGTGCCAGCAGTTTGGCAGTCGGACAAACTCCCTACGAGCAGTACTTC.

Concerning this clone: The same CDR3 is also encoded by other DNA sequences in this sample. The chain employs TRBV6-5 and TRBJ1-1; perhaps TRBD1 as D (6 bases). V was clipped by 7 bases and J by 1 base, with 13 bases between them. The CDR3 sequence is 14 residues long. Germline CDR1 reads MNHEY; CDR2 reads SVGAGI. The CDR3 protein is CASTFKGGNTEAFF. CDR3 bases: TGTGCCAGCACCTTTAAGGGGGGGAACACTGAAGCTTTCTTT.

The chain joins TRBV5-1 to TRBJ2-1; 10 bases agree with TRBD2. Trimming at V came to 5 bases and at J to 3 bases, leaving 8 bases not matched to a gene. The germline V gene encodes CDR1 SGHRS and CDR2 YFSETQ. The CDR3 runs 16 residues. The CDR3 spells CASSGEAGGLYNEQFF. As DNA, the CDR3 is TGCGCCAGCAGTGGGGAAGCGGGAGGGCTCTACAATGAGCAGTTCTTC.

The CDR3 DNA sequence: TGTGCCAGCAGTTCCTTACCCGGGACAGGGGACTATGGCTACACCTTC. This sequence encodes CASSSLPGTGDYGYTF. This chain connects TRBV6-5 to TRBJ1-2; the match to TRBD1 covers 10 bases. Looked up from germline, CDR1 is MNHEY and CDR2 is SVGAGI. This CDR3 has 16 amino acids. Trimming cost V 4 bases and J 3 bases; bases outside gene matches: 8.

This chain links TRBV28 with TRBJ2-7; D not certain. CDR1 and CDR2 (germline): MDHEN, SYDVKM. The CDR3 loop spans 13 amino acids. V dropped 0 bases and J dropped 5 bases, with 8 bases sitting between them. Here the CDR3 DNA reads TGTGCCAGCAGTTTATGGGTCGGCCACGAGCAGTACTTC. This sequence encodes CASSLWVGHEQYF.

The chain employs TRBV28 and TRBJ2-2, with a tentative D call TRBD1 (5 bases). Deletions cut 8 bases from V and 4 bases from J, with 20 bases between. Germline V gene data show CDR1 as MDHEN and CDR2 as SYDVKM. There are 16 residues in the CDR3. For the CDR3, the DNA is TGTGCCAGCGTTTCTCCAGTAGGGGTGGGCACCGGGGAGCTGTTTTTT. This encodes CASVSPVGVGTGELFF.

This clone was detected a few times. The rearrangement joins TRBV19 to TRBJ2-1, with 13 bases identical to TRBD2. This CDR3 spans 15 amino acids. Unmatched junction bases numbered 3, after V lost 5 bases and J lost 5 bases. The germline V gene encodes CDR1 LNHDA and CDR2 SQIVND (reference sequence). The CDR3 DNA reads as TGTGCCAGTAGTTCCGGGACTAGCGGGAACAATGAGCAGTTCTTC. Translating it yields CASSSGTSGNNEQFF.

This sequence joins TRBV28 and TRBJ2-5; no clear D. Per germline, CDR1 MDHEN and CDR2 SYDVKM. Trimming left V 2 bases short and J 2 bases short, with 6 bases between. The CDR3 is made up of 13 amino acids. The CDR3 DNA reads TGTGCCAGCAGTTTAAGCGAGCAAGAGACCCAGTACTTC. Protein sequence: CASSLSEQETQYF. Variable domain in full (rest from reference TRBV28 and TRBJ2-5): DVKVTQSSRYLVKRTGEKVFLECVQDMDHENMFWYRQDPGLGLRLIYFSYDVKMKEKGDIPEGYSVSREKKERFSLILESASTNQTSMYLCASSLSEQETQYFGPGTRLLVL.

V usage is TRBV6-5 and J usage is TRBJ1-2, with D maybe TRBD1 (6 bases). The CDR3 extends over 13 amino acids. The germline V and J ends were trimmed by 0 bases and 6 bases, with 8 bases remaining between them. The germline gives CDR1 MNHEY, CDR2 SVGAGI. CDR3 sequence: CASSYSRQDGYTF. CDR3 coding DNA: TGTGCCAGCAGTTACTCCAGACAGGATGGCTACACCTTC.

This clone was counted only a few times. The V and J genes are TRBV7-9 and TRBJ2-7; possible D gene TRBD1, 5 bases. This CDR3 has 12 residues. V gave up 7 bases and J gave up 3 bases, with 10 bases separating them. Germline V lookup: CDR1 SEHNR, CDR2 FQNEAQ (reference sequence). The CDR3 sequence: CASTPTGYEQYF. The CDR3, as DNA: TGTGCCAGCACCCCTACAGGCTACGAGCAGTACTTC.

CDR3 loop: CASSQGGTYNEQFF. DNA for the CDR3: TGTGCCAGCAGCCAAGGGGGCACCTACAATGAGCAGTTCTTC. This chain connects TRBV7-3 to TRBJ2-1; 7 bases align to TRBD1. The CDR3 covers 14 residues. The V gene's germline CDR1 is SGHTA and CDR2 FQGTGA. After removal of 5 bases from V and 2 bases from J, the junction contained 3 bases not matched to a gene. The variable domain in full, with the rest retrieved from reference TRBV7-3 and TRBJ2-1, is GAGVSQTPSNKVTEKGKYVELRCDPISGHTALYWYRQSLGQGPEFLIYFQGTGAADDSGLPNDRFFAVRPEGSVSTLKIQRTERGDSAVYLCASSQGGTYNEQFFGPGTRLTVL.

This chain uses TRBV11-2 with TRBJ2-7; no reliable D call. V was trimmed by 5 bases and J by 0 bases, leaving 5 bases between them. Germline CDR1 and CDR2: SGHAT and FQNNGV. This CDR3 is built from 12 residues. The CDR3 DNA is TGTGCCAGCAGCCCGAGCTCCTACGAGCAGTACTTC. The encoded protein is CASSPSSYEQYF. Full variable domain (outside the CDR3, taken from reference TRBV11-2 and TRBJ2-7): EAGVAQSPRYKIIEKRQSVAFWCNPISGHATLYWYQQILGQGPKLLIQFQNNGVVDDSQLPKDRFSAERLKGVDSTLKIQPAKLEDSAVYLCASSPSSYEQYFGPGTRLTVT.

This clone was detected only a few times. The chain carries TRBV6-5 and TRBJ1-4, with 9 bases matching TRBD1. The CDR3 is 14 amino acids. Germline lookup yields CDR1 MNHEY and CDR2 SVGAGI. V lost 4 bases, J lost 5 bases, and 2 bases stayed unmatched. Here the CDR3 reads CASSFGTGNEKLFF. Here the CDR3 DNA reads TGTGCCAGCAGTTTCGGGACAGGGAATGAAAAACTGTTTTTT.

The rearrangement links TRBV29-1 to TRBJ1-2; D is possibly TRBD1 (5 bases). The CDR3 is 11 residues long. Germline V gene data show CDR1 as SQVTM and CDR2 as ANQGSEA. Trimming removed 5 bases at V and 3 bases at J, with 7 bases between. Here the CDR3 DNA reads TGCAGCGTTTGGGGGGACTATGGCTACACCTTC. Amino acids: CSVWGDYGYTF. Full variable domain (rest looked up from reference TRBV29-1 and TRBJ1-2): SAVISQKPSRDICQRGTSLTIQCQVDSQVTMMFWYRQQPGQSLTLIATANQGSEATYESGFVIDKFPISRPNLTFSTLTVSNMSPEDSSIYLCSVWGDYGYTFGSGTRLTVV.

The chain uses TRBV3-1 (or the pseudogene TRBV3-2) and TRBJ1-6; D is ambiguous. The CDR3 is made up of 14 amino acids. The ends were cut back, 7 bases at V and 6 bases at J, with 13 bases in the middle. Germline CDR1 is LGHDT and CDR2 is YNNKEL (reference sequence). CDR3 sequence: CASNLGGVNSPLHF. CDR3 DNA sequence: TGTGCCAGCAACCTCGGCGGGGTTAATTCACCCCTCCACTTT.

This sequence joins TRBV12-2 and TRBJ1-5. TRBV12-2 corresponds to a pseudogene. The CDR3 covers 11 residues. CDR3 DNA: TGTGCAAGTCTGAGCAATCAGCCCCAGCATTTT. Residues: CASLSNQPQHF.

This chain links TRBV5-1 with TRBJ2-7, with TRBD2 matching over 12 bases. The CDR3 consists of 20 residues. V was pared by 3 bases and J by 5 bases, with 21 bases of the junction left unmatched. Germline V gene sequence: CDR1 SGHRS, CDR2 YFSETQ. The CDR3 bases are TGCGCCAGCAGCTCCATGACTAGCGGGAGACTATTAATCAGGGGGCACGAGCAGTACTTC. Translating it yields CASSSMTSGRLLIRGHEQYF.

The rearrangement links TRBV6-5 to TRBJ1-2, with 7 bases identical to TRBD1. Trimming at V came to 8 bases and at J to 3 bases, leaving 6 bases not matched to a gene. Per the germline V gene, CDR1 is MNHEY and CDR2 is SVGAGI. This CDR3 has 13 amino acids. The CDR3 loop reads CASARGTDYGYTF. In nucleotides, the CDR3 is TGTGCCAGCGCAAGGGGGACAGACTATGGCTACACCTTC.

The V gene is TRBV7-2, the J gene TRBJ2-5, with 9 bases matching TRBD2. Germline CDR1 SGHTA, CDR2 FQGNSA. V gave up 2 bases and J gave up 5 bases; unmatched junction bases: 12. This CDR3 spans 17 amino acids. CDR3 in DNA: TGTGCCAGCAGCTTAATGTTAGCGGGGGCCTTCGTCGAGACCCAGTACTTC. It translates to CASSLMLAGAFVETQYF.

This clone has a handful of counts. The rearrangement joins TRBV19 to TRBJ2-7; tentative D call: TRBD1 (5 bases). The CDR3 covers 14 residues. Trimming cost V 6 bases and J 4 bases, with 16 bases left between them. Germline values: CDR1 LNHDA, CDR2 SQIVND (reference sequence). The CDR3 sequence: CASSQRQGNYEQYF. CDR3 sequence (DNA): TGTGCCAGTAGCCAAAGGCAGGGTAATTACGAGCAGTACTTC.

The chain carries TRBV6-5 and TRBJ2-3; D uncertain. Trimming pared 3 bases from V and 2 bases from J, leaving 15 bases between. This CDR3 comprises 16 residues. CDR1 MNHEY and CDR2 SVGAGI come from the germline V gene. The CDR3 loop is CASSYFYGRLTDTQYF. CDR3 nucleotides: TGTGCCAGCAGTTATTTTTATGGCAGACTCACAGATACGCAGTATTTT.